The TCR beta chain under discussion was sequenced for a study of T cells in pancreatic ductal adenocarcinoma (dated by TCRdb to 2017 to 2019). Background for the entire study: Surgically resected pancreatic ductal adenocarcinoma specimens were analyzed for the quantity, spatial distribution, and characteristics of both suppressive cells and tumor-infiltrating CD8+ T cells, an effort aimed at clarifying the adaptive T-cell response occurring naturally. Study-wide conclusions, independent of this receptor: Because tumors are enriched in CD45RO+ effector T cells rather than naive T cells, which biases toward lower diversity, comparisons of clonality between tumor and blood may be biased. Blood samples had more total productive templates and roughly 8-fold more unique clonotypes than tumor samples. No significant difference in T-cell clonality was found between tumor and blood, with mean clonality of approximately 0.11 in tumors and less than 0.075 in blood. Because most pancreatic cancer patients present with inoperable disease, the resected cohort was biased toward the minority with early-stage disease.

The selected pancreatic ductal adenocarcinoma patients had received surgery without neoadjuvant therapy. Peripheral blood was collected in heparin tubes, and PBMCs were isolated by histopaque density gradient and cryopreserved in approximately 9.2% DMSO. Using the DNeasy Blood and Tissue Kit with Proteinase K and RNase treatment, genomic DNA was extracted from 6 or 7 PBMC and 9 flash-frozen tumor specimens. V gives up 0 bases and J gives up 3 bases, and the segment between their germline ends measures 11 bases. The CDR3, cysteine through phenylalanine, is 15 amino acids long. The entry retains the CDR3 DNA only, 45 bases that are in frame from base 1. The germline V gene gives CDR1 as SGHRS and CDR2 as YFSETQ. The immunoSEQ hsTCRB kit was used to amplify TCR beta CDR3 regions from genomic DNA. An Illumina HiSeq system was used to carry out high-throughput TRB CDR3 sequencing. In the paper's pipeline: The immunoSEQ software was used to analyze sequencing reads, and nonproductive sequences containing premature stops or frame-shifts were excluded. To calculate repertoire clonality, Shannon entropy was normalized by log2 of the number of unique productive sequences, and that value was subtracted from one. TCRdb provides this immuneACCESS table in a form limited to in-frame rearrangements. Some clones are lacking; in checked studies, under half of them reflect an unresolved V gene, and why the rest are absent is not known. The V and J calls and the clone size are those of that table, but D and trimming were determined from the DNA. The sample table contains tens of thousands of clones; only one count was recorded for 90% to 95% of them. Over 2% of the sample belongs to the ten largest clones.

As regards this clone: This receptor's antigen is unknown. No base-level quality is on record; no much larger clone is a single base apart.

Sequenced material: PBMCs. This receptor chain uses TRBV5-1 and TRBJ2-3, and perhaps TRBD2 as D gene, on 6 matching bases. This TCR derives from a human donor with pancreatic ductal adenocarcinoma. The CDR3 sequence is CASSLEIAETDTQYF. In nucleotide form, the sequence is TGCGCCAGCAGCTTGGAGATAGCGGAGACAGATACGCAGTATTTT.